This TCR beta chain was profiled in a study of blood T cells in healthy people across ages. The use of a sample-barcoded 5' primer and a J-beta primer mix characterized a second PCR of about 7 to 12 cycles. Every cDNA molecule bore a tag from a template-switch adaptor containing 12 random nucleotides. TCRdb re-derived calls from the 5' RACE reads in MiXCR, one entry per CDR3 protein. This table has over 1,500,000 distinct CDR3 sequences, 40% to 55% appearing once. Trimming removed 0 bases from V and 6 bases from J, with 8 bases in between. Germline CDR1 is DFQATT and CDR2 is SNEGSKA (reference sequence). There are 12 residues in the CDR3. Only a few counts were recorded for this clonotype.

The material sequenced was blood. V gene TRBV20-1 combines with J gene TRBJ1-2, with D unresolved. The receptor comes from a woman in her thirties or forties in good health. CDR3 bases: TGCAGTGCTAGAGAGGGGTTCGATGGCTACACCTTC. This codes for CSAREGFDGYTF.